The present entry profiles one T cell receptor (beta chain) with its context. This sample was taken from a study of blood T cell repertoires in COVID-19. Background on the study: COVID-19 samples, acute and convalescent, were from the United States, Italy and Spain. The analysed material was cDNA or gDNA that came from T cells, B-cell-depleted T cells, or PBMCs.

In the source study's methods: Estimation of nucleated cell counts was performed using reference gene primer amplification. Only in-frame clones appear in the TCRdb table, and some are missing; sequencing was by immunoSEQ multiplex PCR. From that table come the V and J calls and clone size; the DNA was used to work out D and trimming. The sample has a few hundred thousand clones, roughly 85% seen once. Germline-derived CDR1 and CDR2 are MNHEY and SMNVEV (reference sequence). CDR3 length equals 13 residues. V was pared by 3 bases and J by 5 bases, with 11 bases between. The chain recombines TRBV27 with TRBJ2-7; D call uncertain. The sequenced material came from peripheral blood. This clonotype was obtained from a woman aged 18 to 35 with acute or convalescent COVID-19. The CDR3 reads CASSLSWAHEQYF. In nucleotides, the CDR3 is TGTGCCAGCAGTTTGTCGTGGGCCCACGAGCAGTACTTC.